These 22 T cell receptor beta chains were all obtained from the same sample, sequenced in a study of preoperative IRX-2 immunotherapy in early breast cancer. The assay was immunoSEQ multiplex PCR, and TCRdb's table has in-frame clones only and misses some. The sample lists around 25,000 clones, roughly 90% seen once, with less than 35% in the top ten. Indicated treatment: preoperative locoregional IRX-2 cytokine immunotherapy. The input for sequencing was tumor tissue, taken after IRX-2 immunotherapy. The receptor source for this set is a human donor with breast cancer.

This clone was recorded once. This chain joins TRBV10-1 and TRBJ2-3; 7 bases are shared with TRBD1. This CDR3 comprises 13 residues. CDR1 and CDR2 (germline): WNHNN, SYGVQD (reference sequence). V was clipped by 0 bases and J by 14 bases; unmatched bases: 8. CDR3 bases: TGCGCCAGCAGTGAGTCAAACGTACAGGGGCGGTATTTT. Its protein product is CASSESNVQGRYF.

The chain is built from TRBV7-8 and TRBJ1-6; possible D gene TRBD1, 5 bases. Germline assignment: CDR1 SGHVS and CDR2 FQNEAQ. V lost 5 bases to trimming and J lost 9 bases, with 14 bases between them. CDR3 length: 14 residues. Here the CDR3 reads CASSTGLVGSPLHF. The DNA for the CDR3 is TGTGCCAGCAGCACGGGACTGGTGGGTTCACCCCTCCACTTT. The full variable domain, in which reference TRBV7-8 and TRBJ1-6 provide the parts outside the CDR3, is GAGVSQSPRYKVAKRGQDVALRCDPISGHVSLFWYQQALGQGPEFLTYFQNEAQLDKSGLPSDRFFAERPEGSVSTLKIQRTQQEDSAVYLCASSTGLVGSPLHFGNGTRLTVT.

The chain has TRBV19 and TRBJ1-1, with D perhaps TRBD1 (6 bases). V lost 6 bases and J lost 5, with 19 bases in between. Germline CDR1 and CDR2: LNHDA and SQIVND (reference sequence). The CDR3 loop spans 15 amino acids. The DNA for the CDR3 is TGTGCCAGTAGCGCAACGGGCAGGGGATATACTGAAGCTTTCTTT. Encoded protein: CASSATGRGYTEAFF. The full variable domain, with the rest looked up from reference TRBV19 and TRBJ1-1, is DGGITQSPKYLFRKEGQNVTLSCEQNLNHDAMYWYRQDPGQGLRLIYYSQIVNDFQKGDIAEGYSVSREKKESFPLTVTSAQKNPTAFYLCASSATGRGYTEAFFGQGTRLTVV.

This clone has just one count. The chain combines TRBV18 with TRBJ1-6; D gene ambiguous. This CDR3 comprises 15 residues. Germline V gene data show CDR1 as KGHSH and CDR2 as LQKENI. The ends were cut back, 3 bases at V and 9 bases at J, with 15 bases in the middle. CDR3 amino acids: CASSPGRRRASPLHF. The CDR3 DNA sequence: TGTGCCAGCTCACCCGGACGCCGGAGAGCTTCACCCCTCCACTTT. Combining the CDR3 with reference TRBV18 and TRBJ1-6 gives the whole variable domain NAGVMQNPRHLVRRRGQEARLRCSPMKGHSHVYWYRQLPEEGLKFMVYLQKENIIDESGMPKERFSAEFPKEGPSILRIQQVVRGDSAAYFCASSPGRRRASPLHFGNGTRLTVT.

The V gene is TRBV5-4, the J gene TRBJ1-1, with 8 bases matching TRBD1. Looked up from germline, CDR1 is SGHNT and CDR2 is YYREEE (reference sequence). The CDR3 has 14 amino acids. The ends lost 4 bases at V and 0 bases at J; junction bases unmatched: 2. CDR3 DNA: TGTGCCAGCAGCCTGACAGGGGTGAACACTGAAGCTTTCTTT. This gives the protein CASSLTGVNTEAFF. Full variable domain (outside the CDR3, taken from reference TRBV5-4 and TRBJ1-1): ETGVTQSPTHLIKTRGQQVTLRCSSQSGHNTVSWYQQALGQGPQFIFQYYREEENGRGNFPPRFSGLQFPNYSSELNVNALELDDSALYLCASSLTGVNTEAFFGQGTRLTVV.

This sequence joins TRBV6-5 and TRBJ1-6; a weak D match, TRBD1 (5 bases). Per germline, CDR1 MNHEY and CDR2 SVGAGI. The CDR3 contains 16 residues. V lost 0 bases, J lost 5 bases, and 11 bases lay in between. CDR3 protein: CASSYSNRGDNSPLHF. The CDR3 DNA follows: TGTGCCAGCAGTTACTCGAACCGGGGCGATAATTCACCCCTCCACTTT.

The chain uses TRBV6-5 and TRBJ1-6, with D perhaps matching TRBD1 (6 bases). This CDR3 is 14 amino acids long. V shed 5 bases and J shed 7 bases, with 12 bases lying between them. Germline CDR1 MNHEY, CDR2 SVGAGI. CDR3 sequence reads: CASSPQGGNSPLHF. The CDR3 DNA reads as TGTGCCAGCAGTCCACAGGGAGGCAATTCACCCCTCCACTTT.

The genes are TRBV5-1 and TRBJ2-1; TRBD2 aligns across 11 bases. This CDR3 region has 19 residues. Losses at the gene ends were 6 bases for V and 0 bases for J; bases not matched to a gene: 14. The germline gives CDR1 SGHRS, CDR2 YFSETQ. The CDR3 DNA is TGCGCCAGCACCTTACCGGGACTAGCGGCTTCGAGCTCCTACAATGAGCAGTTCTTC. This sequence encodes CASTLPGLAASSSYNEQFF.

The genes are TRBV11-3 and TRBJ1-1, with D unresolved. Germline V lookup: CDR1 SGHNT, CDR2 YENEEA. The CDR3 is made up of 12 amino acids. Trimming pared 4 bases from V and 9 bases from J, leaving 12 bases between. The CDR3 reads CASSSGGRKAFF. For the CDR3, the DNA is TGTGCCAGCAGCTCCGGCGGCCGTAAAGCTTTCTTT.

This clone appeared a single time. The chain joins TRBV27 to TRBJ2-6, with unresolved D. The CDR3 extends over 17 amino acids. V was cut by 2 bases and J by 1 base, with 12 bases left in between. From germline, CDR1 is MNHEY and CDR2 SMNVEV (reference sequence). The DNA for the CDR3 is TGTGCCAGCAGTTTACGGTTATCGGCATCTGGGGCCAACGTCCTGACTTTC. Its translation: CASSLRLSASGANVLTF.

This chain links TRBV5-1 with TRBJ2-3, with TRBD2 matching 10 bases. CDR1 is SGHRS and CDR2 is YFSETQ in the germline V gene. The ends lost 3 bases at V and 4 bases at J; junction bases unmatched: 5. This CDR3 comprises 15 residues. In DNA form, the CDR3 reads TGCGCCAGCAGCTGGACTAGCGGTGTCGCAGATACGCAGTATTTT. Protein: CASSWTSGVADTQYF.

The V call is TRBV10-3, the J call TRBJ1-1, with TRBD1 matching over 12 bases. Looked up from germline, CDR1 is ENHRY and CDR2 is SYGVKD. The CDR3 is made up of 15 amino acids. The trim removed 6 bases at V and 5 bases at J, leaving 7 bases unmatched. CDR3 DNA: TGTGCCATCAGAGGGACAGGGGGCGAGGTGACTGAAGCTTTCTTT. Translation gives CAIRGTGGEVTEAFF.

This clone showed up just once. The chain recombines TRBV7-8 with TRBJ2-5, with 8 bases identical to TRBD2. Germline V gene data show CDR1 as SGHVS and CDR2 as FQNEAQ. J was trimmed by 4 bases and V by 5 bases; bases with no gene match: 6. This CDR3 region has 14 residues. The CDR3: CASSISGTRETQYF. The CDR3 DNA follows: TGTGCCAGCAGCATCTCCGGGACTAGAGAGACCCAGTACTTC.

The chain links TRBV4-2 to TRBJ1-3; TRBD1 matches 7 bases. V was pared by 1 base and J by 2 bases, with 5 bases of the junction left unmatched. The germline V gene encodes CDR1 LGHNA and CDR2 YNFKEQ. The CDR3 loop spans 16 amino acids. The CDR3 sequence is CASSQGDRAPGNTIYF. CDR3 coding DNA: TGTGCCAGCAGCCAAGGTGACAGGGCCCCTGGAAACACCATATATTTT.

V usage is TRBV7-8 and J usage is TRBJ2-1, with D hard to call. V lost 4 bases to trimming and J lost 8 bases, with 9 bases between them. Germline V gene data show CDR1 as SGHVS and CDR2 as FQNEAQ. This CDR3 spans 12 amino acids. This CDR3 reads CASSYLAYEQFF. CDR3 nucleotides: TGTGCCAGCAGCTATTTAGCCTATGAGCAGTTCTTC.

This chain connects TRBV19 to TRBJ2-1; D possibly corresponds to TRBD1 (5 bases). This CDR3 comprises 13 residues. Trimming took off 4 bases at V and 7 bases at J, with 11 bases between the two ends. Germline V gene data show CDR1 as LNHDA and CDR2 as SQIVND (reference sequence). Here the CDR3 reads CASSRYSGNEQFF. The CDR3 nucleotides are TGTGCCAGTAGTAGATACTCAGGGAATGAGCAGTTCTTC.

J is TRBJ1-5 and V is TRBV7-3; no definite D call. Germline V gives CDR1 SGHTA, CDR2 FQGTGA. CDR3 length: 13 amino acids. The V gene lost 6 bases and the J gene lost 5 bases, with 11 bases spanning the gap. The CDR3 protein is CASSYDVYQPQHF. Here the CDR3 DNA reads TGTGCCAGCAGTTACGACGTTTATCAGCCCCAGCATTTT. Full variable domain (missing parts from reference TRBV7-3 and TRBJ1-5): GAGVSQTPSNKVTEKGKYVELRCDPISGHTALYWYRQSLGQGPEFLIYFQGTGAADDSGLPNDRFFAVRPEGSVSTLKIQRTERGDSAVYLCASSYDVYQPQHFGDGTRLSIL.

This chain joins TRBV5-1 and TRBJ2-1, with TRBD1 matching over 10 bases. This CDR3 comprises 15 residues. The V gene's germline CDR1 is SGHRS and CDR2 YFSETQ. V lost 4 bases to trimming and J lost 8 bases; unmatched junction nucleotides: 9. CDR3 residues: CASSRRGQGFDEQFF. CDR3 in DNA: TGCGCCAGCAGCCGACGGGGACAGGGGTTTGATGAGCAGTTCTTC. The whole variable domain, filled in from reference TRBV5-1 and TRBJ2-1, reads KAGVTQTPRYLIKTRGQQVTLSCSPISGHRSVSWYQQTPGQGLQFLFEYFSETQRNKGNFPGRFSGRQFSNSRSEMNVSTLELGDSALYLCASSRRGQGFDEQFFGPGTRLTVL.

The chain recombines TRBV19 with TRBJ1-1; TRBD1 is a possible D gene (6 bases). The CDR3 runs 14 residues. The ends were cut back, 5 bases at V and 9 bases at J, with 19 bases in the middle. The germline CDR1 and CDR2 sequences are LNHDA and SQIVND (reference sequence). The CDR3 is CASSGSHRVRKAFF. CDR3 DNA sequence: TGTGCCAGTAGTGGATCTCACAGGGTTAGGAAAGCTTTCTTT. Together with reference TRBV19 and TRBJ1-1, the CDR3 gives the full variable domain: DGGITQSPKYLFRKEGQNVTLSCEQNLNHDAMYWYRQDPGQGLRLIYYSQIVNDFQKGDIAEGYSVSREKKESFPLTVTSAQKNPTAFYLCASSGSHRVRKAFFGQGTRLTVV.

The chain recombines TRBV11-2 with TRBJ1-6; D is undetermined. Trimming took off 5 bases at V and 0 bases at J, with 5 bases between the two ends. Germline assignment: CDR1 SGHAT and CDR2 FQNNGV. The CDR3 sequence is 14 residues long. In DNA form, the CDR3 reads TGTGCCAGCAGCCAGAGCTCCTATAATTCACCCCTCCACTTT. Translated, it gives CASSQSSYNSPLHF. Full variable domain (remainder filled in from reference TRBV11-2 and TRBJ1-6): EAGVAQSPRYKIIEKRQSVAFWCNPISGHATLYWYQQILGQGPKLLIQFQNNGVVDDSQLPKDRFSAERLKGVDSTLKIQPAKLEDSAVYLCASSQSSYNSPLHFGNGTRLTVT.

The genes are TRBV5-4 and TRBJ1-1; TRBD1 matches at 9 bases. The V gene end was trimmed by 4 bases and the J gene end by 4 bases; junction bases not matched to a gene: 8. This CDR3 contains 15 residues. Germline CDR1 and CDR2: SGHNT and YYREEE (reference sequence). The CDR3, as DNA: TGTGCCAGCAGCAAACCACAGGGGGCTGGCACTGAAGCTTTCTTT. It specifies CASSKPQGAGTEAFF. Full variable domain (outside the CDR3, taken from reference TRBV5-4 and TRBJ1-1): ETGVTQSPTHLIKTRGQQVTLRCSSQSGHNTVSWYQQALGQGPQFIFQYYREEENGRGNFPPRFSGLQFPNYSSELNVNALELDDSALYLCASSKPQGAGTEAFFGQGTRLTVV.

The DNA for the CDR3 is TGTGCCAGCAGCTTAGGAGGGACAACGGGGGGAAACACCATATATTTT. Its translation: CASSLGGTTGGNTIYF. The genes are TRBV7-9 and TRBJ1-3; D perhaps matches TRBD1 (6 bases). Germline V gene data show CDR1 as SEHNR and CDR2 as FQNEAQ (reference sequence). There are 16 residues in the CDR3. V gave up 1 base and J gave up 4 bases, with 14 bases separating them.